The clone carrying this T cell receptor beta chain was counted at least ten times. CDR1 and CDR2 (germline): MDHEN, SYDVKM. The length of the CDR3 is 15 residues. V lost 7 bases and J lost 2; bases outside the gene matches: 8. The sample comes from a study of blood T cells in healthy people across ages. The sample providers were healthy Caucasian people from Russia, aged about 6 to 90. A second PCR, run for 7 to 11 cycles, used a sample-barcoded 5' primer plus a J-beta primer mix. Every sample produced at least 2.5 million CDR3-containing paired-end reads. MiXCR was run by TCRdb on the 5' RACE reads, yielding one entry per CDR3 protein. The table records some 640,000 distinct CDR3 sequences, about 30% of them present only once.

The chain employs TRBV28 and TRBJ2-7; TRBD1 matches at 10 bases. This sequence was found in an elderly woman in good health. Sequencing used blood. The CDR3 sequence is CASNTMGTGAYEQYF. CDR3 coding DNA: TGTGCCAGCAATACTATGGGGACAGGGGCCTACGAGCAGTACTTC.